One and the same sample provided the 20 T cell receptor beta chains below, sequenced in a study of shared clonotypes between healthy human individuals. Sequencing was performed with immunoSEQ multiplex PCR; in TCRdb, only in-frame clones are kept and a portion is missing. The sample yields about 490,000 clones, 65% to 85% seen once. The specimen was PBMCs. The receptor source for this set is a middle-aged woman in good health. Some clones in this sample may be carry-over from other donors' samples.

This chain links TRBV6-5 with TRBJ2-6; D is unclear. CDR1 is MNHEY, CDR2 SVGAGI, per germline. The CDR3 is made up of 15 amino acids. The V end was cut by 6 bases, the J end by 0 bases, with 9 bases between. CDR3 residues: CASSSWGSGANVLTF. The CDR3 DNA reads TGTGCCAGCAGCTCTTGGGGCTCTGGGGCCAACGTCCTGACTTTC.

The chain carries TRBV5-1 and TRBJ2-7; 10 bases match TRBD2. Trimming cost V 0 bases and J 5 bases; bases outside gene matches: 2. The CDR3 is 14 residues long. The germline V gene has CDR1 SGHRS and CDR2 YFSETQ. CDR3 sequence (DNA): TGCGCCAGCAGCTTGGTTCTAGCGGGAGACGAGCAGTACTTC. As protein: CASSLVLAGDEQYF.

This clone was counted only a few times. The rearrangement links TRBV4-1 to TRBJ1-1; D remains ambiguous. Trimming removed 6 bases from V and 1 base from J, with 12 bases in between. This CDR3 is built from 14 residues. Germline V CDR1 and CDR2: MGHRA, YSYEKL. The CDR3 nucleotides read TGCGCCAGCAGAGGCCCCCTAAAGAACACTGAAGCTTTCTTT. It is translated as CASRGPLKNTEAFF.

This clone came up a few times. CDR3 region: CASSHLWSRGSSSYEQYF. Here the CDR3 DNA reads TGTGCCAGCAGCCACTTGTGGTCACGGGGGTCGAGCTCCTACGAGCAGTACTTC. The chain joins TRBV13 to TRBJ2-7; D is perhaps TRBD2 (6 bases). The CDR3 covers 18 residues. CDR1 PRHDT and CDR2 FYEKMQ come from the germline V gene (reference sequence). V gave up 5 bases and J gave up 0 bases, with 23 bases separating them.

This rearrangement joins TRBV6-1 to TRBJ2-1; D may correspond to TRBD1 or TRBD2 (5 bases each). The CDR3 length is 16 residues. Per germline, CDR1 MNHNS and CDR2 SASEGT. The V end was cut by 6 bases, the J end by 2 bases, with 17 bases between. The CDR3 sequence: CASSERAGTAYNEQFF. DNA of the CDR3: TGTGCCAGCAGCGAAAGGGCCGGGACCGCCTACAATGAGCAGTTCTTC.

For the CDR3, the DNA is TGCGCCAGCAGCTTGAGGCTAGCGGGAGGTGATGAGACCCAGTACTTC. Its protein is CASSLRLAGGDETQYF. The J gene is TRBJ2-5, the V gene TRBV5-1; 11 nucleotides agree with TRBD2. J gave up 5 bases and V 1 base, and 7 bases lay outside the gene matches. CDR3 length equals 16 residues. Germline loops: CDR1 SGHRS, CDR2 YFSETQ.

The chain has TRBV10-3 and TRBJ2-7; D is undetermined. This CDR3 region has 13 residues. The germline V and J ends were trimmed by 4 bases and 2 bases, with 9 bases remaining between them. Germline V gives CDR1 ENHRY, CDR2 SYGVKD. The CDR3 reads CAISGSVTYEQYF. The CDR3 DNA reads TGTGCCATCAGTGGGTCAGTGACCTACGAGCAGTACTTC.

The chain employs TRBV7-9 and TRBJ1-1, with 8 bases identical to TRBD1. The CDR3 extends over 14 amino acids. Germline V lookup: CDR1 SEHNR, CDR2 FQNEAQ (reference sequence). The ends lost 3 bases at V and 5 bases at J; junction bases unmatched: 5. The CDR3 coding sequence is TGTGCCAGCAGCTTTACAGGGGGTAGGACTGAAGCTTTCTTT. It encodes CASSFTGGRTEAFF.

This clone has only one observation. Other nucleotide sequences from this sample produce the same CDR3. The chain uses TRBV5-4 and TRBJ1-1, with D possibly TRBD1 on 6 matching bases. Trimming removed 4 bases at V and 3 bases at J, with 10 bases between. Germline values: CDR1 SGHNT, CDR2 YYREEE (reference sequence). The CDR3 totals 13 residues. Here the CDR3 DNA reads TGTGCCAGCAGCCCCGACAGGCACACTGAAGCTTTCTTT. As protein: CASSPDRHTEAFF. The full variable domain, rest sourced from reference TRBV5-4 and TRBJ1-1, is ETGVTQSPTHLIKTRGQQVTLRCSSQSGHNTVSWYQQALGQGPQFIFQYYREEENGRGNFPPRFSGLQFPNYSSELNVNALELDDSALYLCASSPDRHTEAFFGQGTRLTVV.

The rearrangement uses TRBV18 and TRBJ2-2, with 11 positions matching TRBD2. The germline CDR1 and CDR2 sequences are KGHSH and LQKENI. With V trimmed by 3 bases and J by 6 bases, 6 bases remained unmatched. This CDR3 comprises 16 residues. The CDR3 protein is CASSPSALAGAGELFF. CDR3 bases: TGTGCCAGCTCACCCTCGGCACTAGCGGGAGCCGGGGAGCTGTTTTTT.

This sequence joins TRBV28 and TRBJ1-5, with 9 bases aligning to TRBD1. CDR3 length: 16 amino acids. Per the germline V gene, CDR1 is MDHEN and CDR2 is SYDVKM. V trimming: 3 bases; J trimming: 6 bases; junction bases outside the gene matches: 9. The CDR3 loop reads CASSLGIQGARQPQHF. Written as DNA, the CDR3 is TGTGCCAGCAGTTTGGGCATACAGGGGGCGCGTCAGCCCCAGCATTTT.

On this clone: This probably arose from a read error, given a far larger clone one base away. The chain has TRBV27 and TRBJ2-7; D could derive from TRBD1 or TRBD2 (5 bases each). Trimming took off 1 base at V and 5 bases at J, with 15 bases between the two ends. CDR3 length equals 15 residues. In germline, CDR1 is MNHEY, CDR2 SMNVEV (reference sequence). CDR3 nucleotides: TGTGCCAGCAGTTTATACTATTCTGGGGGAAACGAGCAGTACTTC. Translation: CASSLYYSGGNEQYF.

The rearrangement uses TRBV9 and TRBJ2-7; the D call may be TRBD1 or TRBD2 (5 bases each). Trimming took off 3 bases at V and 3 bases at J, with 16 bases between the two ends. The CDR3 totals 15 residues. Germline CDR1 is SGDLS and CDR2 is YYNGEE. The DNA of the CDR3 is TGTGCCAGCAGCGCCCGGGACGGCTACTACTACGAGCAGTACTTC. Protein: CASSARDGYYYEQYF.

The rearrangement links TRBV28 to TRBJ2-2; D ambiguous. Germline assignment: CDR1 MDHEN and CDR2 SYDVKM. V was cut by 6 bases and J by 6 bases, with 17 bases left in between. The CDR3 length is 15 residues. The DNA for the CDR3 is TGTGCCAGCAGCGTTATGGGGAATAAACCCGGGGAGCTGTTTTTT. Its translation: CASSVMGNKPGELFF.

The chain is built from TRBV27 and TRBJ2-7, with D unclear. The germline V gene has CDR1 MNHEY and CDR2 SMNVEV (reference sequence). V was pared by 3 bases and J by 1 base, with 7 bases between. The CDR3 sequence is 13 residues long. Written as DNA, the CDR3 is TGTGCCAGCAGTTTTCAGCTATCCTACGAGCAGTACTTC. Translation: CASSFQLSYEQYF.

J is TRBJ1-1 and V is TRBV2; 9 bases agree with TRBD1. The CDR3 is 14 amino acids. The germline V gene encodes CDR1 SNHLY and CDR2 FYNNEI. J lost 4 bases, V lost 5 bases, and 5 bases had no gene match. The CDR3 DNA reads as TGTGCCAGCAGTCGACAGGGGGTGAGCACTGAAGCTTTCTTT. Its translation: CASSRQGVSTEAFF.

The chain uses TRBV28 and TRBJ2-7; D might be TRBD2 (6 bases). Germline values: CDR1 MDHEN, CDR2 SYDVKM. Trimming removed 8 bases at V and 7 bases at J, with 18 bases between. This CDR3 has 13 amino acids. CDR3 sequence: CASLGRNTGEQYF. The CDR3 region has the DNA TGTGCCAGCTTGGGGAGGAACACAGGAGAGCAGTACTTC. The full variable domain, its missing parts supplied by reference TRBV28 and TRBJ2-7, is DVKVTQSSRYLVKRTGEKVFLECVQDMDHENMFWYRQDPGLGLRLIYFSYDVKMKEKGDIPEGYSVSREKKERFSLILESASTNQTSMYLCASLGRNTGEQYFGPGTRLTVT.

The table lists this clone with a count of one. The chain combines TRBV5-4 with TRBJ2-7; maybe TRBD1 (5 bases). V gave up 0 bases and J gave up 2 bases, with 9 bases separating them. Germline lookup yields CDR1 SGHNT and CDR2 YYREEE (reference sequence). CDR3 size: 14 residues. DNA of the CDR3: TGTGCCAGCAGCTTGGGGGTGGACACCTACGAGCAGTACTTC. The encoded protein is CASSLGVDTYEQYF.

V and J are TRBV28 and TRBJ2-3, with 14 bases aligning to TRBD2. Per the germline V gene, CDR1 is MDHEN and CDR2 is SYDVKM. V lost 7 bases, J lost 2 bases, and 17 bases stayed unmatched. The CDR3 extends over 20 amino acids. The CDR3 protein is CASNTPAGTSGSRTTDTQYF. The CDR3 nucleotides read TGTGCCAGCAACACCCCCGCGGGGACTAGCGGGAGCAGGACCACAGATACGCAGTATTTT.

The count of this clone is one. This chain connects TRBV5-1 to TRBJ2-7; TRBD1 matches 7 bases. Germline V CDR1 and CDR2: SGHRS, YFSETQ. The CDR3 sequence is 13 residues long. V dropped 0 bases and J dropped 6; count of bases not matched to a gene: 3. The CDR3 loop reads CASSLGQGSEQYF. The CDR3 coding sequence is TGCGCCAGCAGCTTGGGACAGGGAAGCGAGCAGTACTTC.